Presented here are 4 T cell receptor beta chains from one specimen sequenced in a study of cytomegalovirus exposure and HLA in healthy donors (dated by TCRdb to about 2017). The method behind the library was the immunoSEQ multiplex PCR assay. For the multiplex PCR, a mixture combining 60 forward primers for TCR Vbeta segments and 13 reverse primers for TCR Jbeta segments was used. TCRdb took this table from immuneACCESS and kept in-frame rearrangements with V and J called. Such tables lack part of the clones; where checked against another copy, unresolved V genes explain under half of the gap, and the rest is unexplained. Counted in this sample were around 180,000 clones; 78% of them appeared once. Less than 15% of the sample is taken by the ten largest. The sample taken for sequencing was PBMCs. These receptors were obtained from a woman aged 45-65 years in good health and CMV-seropositive.

V usage is TRBV6-5 and J usage is TRBJ1-2; no reliable D call. Germline V gene data show CDR1 as MNHEY and CDR2 as SVGAGI. The CDR3 contains 13 residues. Trimming removed 6 bases at V and 0 bases at J, with 8 bases between. CDR3 sequence (DNA): TGTGCCAGCAGGGACGGGACTAACTATGGCTACACCTTC. This encodes CASRDGTNYGYTF.

The chain carries TRBV19 and TRBJ2-5, with D hard to call. The CDR3 is 12 residues long. CDR1 is LNHDA, CDR2 SQIVND, per germline (reference sequence). Trimming shortened V by 3 bases and J by 5 bases, and 7 bases separated the two germline ends. DNA of the CDR3: TGTGCCAGTAGTATCGCCGGGGAGACCCAGTACTTC. As protein: CASSIAGETQYF.

The chain links TRBV5-6 to TRBJ2-5; a weak D match, TRBD1 (5 bases). V shed 4 bases and J shed 4 bases, with 14 bases lying between them. This CDR3 has 14 residues. Per the germline V gene, CDR1 is SGHDT and CDR2 is YYEEEE. The CDR3 DNA reads as TGTGCCAGCAGCCTAGGGGCACGACTAGAGACCCAGTACTTC. It specifies CASSLGARLETQYF.

V gene TRBV5-1 combines with J gene TRBJ1-4; D ambiguous. This CDR3 spans 16 amino acids. Trimming cost V 0 bases and J 0 bases, with 9 bases left between them. The germline V gene has CDR1 SGHRS and CDR2 YFSETQ. The CDR3 protein is CASSLGNSATNEKLFF. The CDR3, as DNA: TGCGCCAGCAGCTTGGGCAACTCCGCAACTAATGAAAAACTGTTTTTT.